This is a list of T cell receptor beta chains from one sample in a study of blood T cell repertoires in COVID-19. Measured with immunoSEQ multiplex PCR; TCRdb has only the in-frame clones, and not every one. The table lists roughly 70,000 clones, around 87% of them singletons. The specimen was peripheral blood. The receptors stem from a man aged 50-60 years with active COVID-19. The CDR3 runs from the conserved cysteine through the conserved F or W. The D gene is left open where the match is weak. The size field is filled for only some rows; it gives once, few, many or a size class.

abundance,j_gene,d_gene,v_gene,CDR3nt,CDR3aa
NA,TRBJ1-2,TRBD1,TRBV6-5,TGTGCCAGCACCAACGGAGGGGGCAACTATGGCTACACCTTC,CASTNGGGNYGYTF
NA,TRBJ2-3,NA,TRBV7-8,TGTGCCAGCAGCTTTAGCTCCCGGGGCACAGATACGCAGTATTTT,CASSFSSRGTDTQYF
NA,TRBJ1-3,NA,TRBV6-5,TGTGCCAGCAGTAGCAGGGATTTCTCTGGAAACACCATATATTTT,CASSSRDFSGNTIYF
NA,TRBJ2-2,NA,TRBV10-2,TGCGCCAGCAGCGTACAGGCGAACACCGGGGAGCTGTTTTTT,CASSVQANTGELFF
NA,TRBJ1-2,NA,TRBV11-2,TGTGCCAGCAGTCGAGATAACTATGGCTACACCTTC,CASSRDNYGYTF
NA,TRBJ2-1,TRBD2,TRBV11-2,TGTGCCAGCAGCATAGTAGCGGGAGGGAGGGGGAATGAGCAGTTCTTC,CASSIVAGGRGNEQFF
NA,TRBJ2-7,TRBD1,TRBV28,TGTGCCAGCAGTTTAGACAGGGGGGCCTACGAGCAGTACTTC,CASSLDRGAYEQYF
NA,TRBJ2-1,TRBD2,TRBV9,TGTGCCAGCGGCCTACAGCGGGACCCTTACAATGAGCAGTTCTTC,CASGLQRDPYNEQFF
NA,TRBJ2-1,TRBD2,TRBV6-2/TRBV6-3,TGTGCCAGCACTTCCTCTAGCGGGAGGGCCAATGAGCAGTTCTTC,CASTSSSGRANEQFF
once,TRBJ2-3,TRBD2,TRBV4-2,TGTGCCAGCAGCCAAATACTAGCGGGAGTGGAGGATACGCAGTATTTT,CASSQILAGVEDTQYF
few,TRBJ1-5,TRBD1,TRBV7-8,TGTGCCAGCAGCTCCGGGACAGGGGGCCCCTATAGCAATCAGCCCCAGCATTTT,CASSSGTGGPYSNQPQHF
NA,TRBJ2-7,NA,TRBV6-6,TGTGCCAGCAGACCTCACGCGAGTTACGAGCAGTACTTC,CASRPHASYEQYF
NA,TRBJ2-7,TRBD2,TRBV28,TGTGCCAGCAGTTCCCCTTTTGGAGCGGGAGGTAACCACGAGCAGTACTTC,CASSSPFGAGGNHEQYF
NA,TRBJ1-1,TRBD1,TRBV7-9,TGTGCCAGCAGCTTAGCGATTATTGGACAGGGCATGTCTGAAGCTTTCTTT,CASSLAIIGQGMSEAFF
NA,TRBJ2-7,TRBD2,TRBV7-9,TGTGCCAGCAGCTCCACCGCCGGACTAGCGGGAGTTCGGCTGTACGAGCAGTACTTC,CASSSTAGLAGVRLYEQYF
NA,TRBJ1-2,NA,TRBV19,TGTGCCAGTCGTACAAAAACACGCGGGGCTTTAGCTTATGGCTACACCTTC,CASRTKTRGALAYGYTF
NA,TRBJ1-1,NA,TRBV10-3,TGTGCCATCAGTGAAATAGGGGGCACTGAAGCTTTCTTT,CAISEIGGTEAFF
NA,TRBJ2-3,TRBD2,TRBV5-1,TGCGCCAGCAGCTTGGCCAGCACTAGCGGAACAGATACGCAGTATTTT,CASSLASTSGTDTQYF
NA,TRBJ2-1,TRBD2,TRBV12-3/TRBV12-4,TGTGCCAGCAGTTTACGCGGGAGCCATGAGCAGTTCTTC,CASSLRGSHEQFF
once,TRBJ2-3,NA,TRBV6-5,TGTGCCAGCAGCCCCGGACAGATTACAGATACGCAGTATTTT,CASSPGQITDTQYF
NA,TRBJ2-1,TRBD2,TRBV2,TGTGCCAGCAGTGAGCAGGGACTAGCGGTCTCCTACAATGAGCAGTTCTTC,CASSEQGLAVSYNEQFF
NA,TRBJ2-7,TRBD2,TRBV3-1/TRBV3-2,TGTGCCAGCAGCCCCTCAGCGGGACTCGAGCAGTACTTC,CASSPSAGLEQYF
NA,TRBJ1-2,NA,TRBV5-1,TGCGCCAGCAGCTTGGCGGCGGACAATGGCTACACCTTC,CASSLAADNGYTF
NA,TRBJ2-1,NA,TRBV6-6,TGTGCCAGCAGTTACCCGAGACAATACAATGAGCAGTTCTTC,CASSYPRQYNEQFF
NA,TRBJ2-7,TRBD1,TRBV5-4,TGTGCCAGCAGCTTGGGCAGGGGGCAAACCTACGAGCAGTACTTC,CASSLGRGQTYEQYF
NA,TRBJ1-1,TRBD1,TRBV6-2/TRBV6-3,TGTGCCAGCAGCCGGACAGGGGTAACCATGAACACTGAAGCTTTCTTT,CASSRTGVTMNTEAFF
NA,TRBJ2-6,TRBD1,TRBV19,TGTGCCAGTAGTTCCCAGGGGGACAACGTCCTGACTTTC,CASSSQGDNVLTF
NA,TRBJ1-2,NA,TRBV4-1,TGCGCCAGCAGCCAAGCCCGCCAGGGAACCTATGGCTACACCTTC,CASSQARQGTYGYTF
NA,TRBJ2-1,TRBD2,TRBV18,TGTGCCAGCTCACCGACTAGCGGGGAACATGAGCAGTTCTTC,CASSPTSGEHEQFF
NA,TRBJ2-7,TRBD1,TRBV11-3,TGTGCCAGCAGCTCGGGAGGACAGGGGCCACGTAACGAGCAGTACTTC,CASSSGGQGPRNEQYF
NA,TRBJ2-2,NA,TRBV6-5,TGTGCCAGCAGTTACTCGGCGGGGAACACCGGGGAGCTGTTTTTT,CASSYSAGNTGELFF